The 13 T cell receptor beta chains below all came from one sample that was sequenced in a study of blood T cell repertoires in COVID-19 (dated by TCRdb to 2020 to 2022). The method behind the library was the immunoSEQ multiplex PCR assay. TCRdb obtained this table from immuneACCESS and retained in-frame rearrangements with V and J assigned. These tables miss some clones; where compared with another copy, unresolved V genes account for less than half of the shortfall, and the remainder is unexplained. This sample is represented by 430,000 or so clones; approximately 88% of them were singletons. The top ten constitute 1.5% to 2% of the sample. Source material: PBMCs or T cells enriched from blood (not recorded which). The receptors were sampled from a woman aged 40-49 years who had recovered from COVID-19.

The V gene is TRBV4-3, the J gene TRBJ2-3; D may be TRBD2 (5 bases). Trimming removed 0 bases from V and 0 bases from J, with 16 bases in between. The V gene's germline CDR1 is LGHNA and CDR2 YSLEER. CDR3 length equals 18 residues. The CDR3 nucleotides are TGCGCCAGCAGCCAAGATATTTTCGTAGAGGGTAGCACAGATACGCAGTATTTT. Translating gives CASSQDIFVEGSTDTQYF.

This sequence joins TRBV6-5 and TRBJ1-5, with 7 bases matching TRBD1. The CDR3 runs 13 residues. CDR1 is MNHEY, CDR2 SVGAGI, per germline. With 6 bases clipped from V and 9 bases from J, the junction kept 8 bases outside the gene matches. CDR3 residues: CASRRGPTRPQHF. Here the CDR3 DNA reads TGTGCCAGCAGGAGGGGGCCGACAAGGCCCCAGCATTTT.

In DNA, the CDR3 is TGTGCCAGCAGCTTGACAGGGGGCCCCGGGGGTGGCTACACCTTC. This translates into CASSLTGGPGGGYTF. The chain employs TRBV11-2 and TRBJ1-2; 10 nucleotides align to TRBD1. CDR1 is SGHAT and CDR2 is FQNNGV in the germline V gene. V shed 3 bases and J 7 bases; nucleotides not matched to a gene: 8. The CDR3 has 15 residues.

This chain joins TRBV27 and TRBJ1-2; D perhaps matches TRBD1 (5 bases). V lost 3 bases, J lost 8 bases, and 10 bases lay in between. The CDR3 is 12 residues long. Looked up from germline, CDR1 is MNHEY and CDR2 is SMNVEV (reference sequence). DNA of the CDR3: TGTGCCAGCAGTTTTTTGGGGGGGGGCTACACCTTC. Its translation is CASSFLGGGYTF.

The rearrangement links TRBV7-2 to TRBJ2-1; 7 bases line up with TRBD2. Germline V CDR1 and CDR2: SGHTA, FQGNSA. This CDR3 region has 16 residues. V dropped 1 base and J dropped 6; count of bases not matched to a gene: 9. The CDR3: CASSLGSTSAFNEQFF. The CDR3 nucleotides are TGTGCCAGCAGCTTAGGATCAACTAGCGCATTCAATGAGCAGTTCTTC. The full variable domain, with the rest looked up from reference TRBV7-2 and TRBJ2-1, is GAGVSQSPSNKVTEKGKDVELRCDPISGHTALYWYRQSLGQGLEFLIYFQGNSAPDKSGLPSDRFSAERTGGSVSTLTIQRTQQEDSAVYLCASSLGSTSAFNEQFFGPGTRLTVL.

The gene calls are TRBV27 and TRBJ1-2; a weak D match, TRBD1 (6 bases). CDR3 length: 15 amino acids. CDR1 is MNHEY and CDR2 is SMNVEV in the germline V gene (reference sequence). V lost 2 bases to trimming and J lost 4 bases, with 14 bases between them. The CDR3 DNA sequence: TGTGCCAGCAGTTTAGCCGTCGGGACATCCTATGGCTACACCTTC. This encodes CASSLAVGTSYGYTF.

The chain carries TRBV2 and TRBJ1-5; no definite D call. V was cut by 8 bases and J by 0 bases, with 8 bases left in between. Germline V gene data show CDR1 as SNHLY and CDR2 as FYNNEI. CDR3 length: 13 amino acids. CDR3 DNA sequence: TGTGCCAGCGGCGGGGATAGCAATCAGCCCCAGCATTTT. This translates into CASGGDSNQPQHF.

The chain carries TRBV27 and TRBJ2-2, with D possibly matching TRBD2 (6 bases). V lost 5 bases and J 4 bases, leaving 14 bases between the germline ends. The germline gives CDR1 MNHEY, CDR2 SMNVEV (reference sequence). The CDR3 loop spans 15 amino acids. CDR3 sequence: CASSTGLLSTGELFF. In DNA, the CDR3 is TGTGCCAGCAGTACGGGACTCCTATCCACCGGGGAGCTGTTTTTT.

The chain links TRBV12-3 or TRBV12-4 to TRBJ2-1, with a tentative D call TRBD1 (6 bases). CDR3 length: 13 residues. Trimming took 0 bases from V and 9 from J, leaving 9 bases between them. The CDR3 DNA follows: TGTGCCAGCAGTTTAGCACCCAGGGGTGAGCAGTTCTTC. This encodes CASSLAPRGEQFF.

This clone was detected once. The chain links TRBV19 to TRBJ1-1; maybe TRBD1 (5 bases). There are 15 residues in the CDR3. Germline assignment: CDR1 LNHDA and CDR2 SQIVND (reference sequence). Trimming shortened V by 1 base and J by 2 bases, and 11 bases separated the two germline ends. CDR3 nucleotides: TGTGCCAGTAGTATAGTGGGGGGGGTTAACACTGAAGCTTTCTTT. It encodes CASSIVGGVNTEAFF.

On this clone: Other DNA sequences of this sample code for an identical CDR3. This chain links TRBV24-1 with TRBJ2-5; no reliable D call. The ends were cut back, 3 bases at V and 4 bases at J, with 5 bases in the middle. This CDR3 is 12 amino acids long. The germline V gene encodes CDR1 KGHDR and CDR2 SFDVKD. Here the CDR3 reads CATSDPLETQYF. CDR3 DNA sequence: TGTGCCACCAGTGATCCTCTAGAGACCCAGTACTTC.

The J gene is TRBJ1-2, the V gene TRBV2; TRBD1 is a possible D gene (6 bases). CDR3 length: 15 amino acids. Germline V CDR1 and CDR2: SNHLY, FYNNEI. V shed 2 bases and J shed 3 bases, with 13 bases lying between them. For the CDR3, the DNA is TGTGCCAGCAGTGAAAGGGACATGATTGACTATGGCTACACCTTC. This codes for CASSERDMIDYGYTF.

V and J are TRBV4-3 and TRBJ2-7; no definite D call. Trimming cost V 3 bases and J 7 bases, with 19 bases left between them. This CDR3 contains 15 residues. Germline CDR1 reads LGHNA; CDR2 reads YSLEER. The CDR3 spells CASSHNTISTMEQYF. The CDR3 DNA reads TGCGCCAGCAGCCATAATACCATATCTACGATGGAGCAGTACTTC.